A single sample is the source of the 9 T cell receptor beta chains below, sequenced in a study of control samples from healthy donors and cancer patients. Assay used: immunoSEQ multiplex PCR; TCRdb lists only in-frame clones, some missing. This repertoire shows around 110,000 clones, approximately 92% found once; its top ten account for 1.1%. The sample consisted of PBMCs. The receptors shown here come from a woman in her forties or fifties with colorectal cancer.

In its sample, this clone was seen once. The rearrangement joins TRBV7-9 to TRBJ1-2, with D unclear. V was clipped by 4 bases and J by 1 base, with 13 bases between them. The CDR3 contains 15 residues. CDR1 is SEHNR, CDR2 FQNEAQ, per germline (reference sequence). CDR3 nucleotides: TGTGCCAGCAGCTCTCCGGGAGGGTTTAACTATGGCTACACCTTC. Protein sequence: CASSSPGGFNYGYTF.

The chain joins TRBV25-1 to TRBJ1-2, with D tentatively TRBD1 (5 bases). V gave up 4 bases and J gave up 8 bases, with 23 bases separating them. Germline V gene data show CDR1 as MGHDK and CDR2 as SYGVNS. The CDR3 spans 16 residues. CDR3 DNA: TGTGCCAGCAGTGTGGAGGGGCCCCGGGTTCTGGGAGGCTACACCTTC. The encoded protein is CASSVEGPRVLGGYTF.

The CDR3 sequence is CASSRGKGSYNEQFF. CDR3 sequence (DNA): TGTGCCAGCAGTCGGGGAAAGGGCTCCTACAATGAGCAGTTCTTC. The genes are TRBV6-5 and TRBJ2-1, with D possibly matching TRBD2 (5 bases). The V gene's germline CDR1 is MNHEY and CDR2 SVGAGI. V was trimmed by 5 bases and J by 0 bases, leaving 11 bases between them. The CDR3 has 15 residues.

The chain has TRBV5-1 and TRBJ2-5, with 7 bases that match TRBD2. After removal of 0 bases from V and 5 bases from J, the junction contained 4 bases not matched to a gene. This CDR3 contains 14 residues. From germline, CDR1 is SGHRS and CDR2 YFSETQ. The CDR3 loop is CASSLVVGGETQYF. The CDR3 DNA reads as TGCGCCAGCAGCTTGGTTGTCGGGGGGGAGACCCAGTACTTC.

The V and J genes are TRBV28 and TRBJ2-7, with 8 bases aligning to TRBD2. The CDR3 loop spans 14 amino acids. V shed 6 bases and J 4 bases; nucleotides not matched to a gene: 8. Germline CDR1 is MDHEN and CDR2 is SYDVKM. CDR3 sequence reads: CASRLYREGYEQYF. DNA for the CDR3: TGTGCCAGCAGACTCTACCGGGAGGGGTACGAGCAGTACTTC.

This rearrangement joins TRBV28 to TRBJ1-2, with unresolved D. This CDR3 region has 14 residues. V was pared by 8 bases and J by 4 bases, with 17 bases between. Germline-derived CDR1 and CDR2 are MDHEN and SYDVKM. CDR3 sequence: CASRSNSHFYGYTF. Here the CDR3 DNA reads TGTGCCAGCCGTTCAAACAGTCACTTCTATGGCTACACCTTC.

The rearrangement joins TRBV20-1 to TRBJ2-1; tentative D call: TRBD1 (5 bases). Germline V CDR1 and CDR2: DFQATT, SNEGSKA (reference sequence). V was clipped by 0 bases and J by 13 bases, with 10 bases between them. The CDR3 loop spans 11 amino acids. This CDR3 reads CSARDRVGQFF. The CDR3 region has the DNA TGCAGTGCTAGAGACAGGGTGGGCCAGTTCTTC.

V gene TRBV7-8 combines with J gene TRBJ2-7, with D unresolved. The CDR3 spans 14 residues. CDR1 SGHVS and CDR2 FQNEAQ come from the germline V gene. With 4 bases removed from V and 2 bases from J, the gap between germline ends came to 12 bases. The DNA of the CDR3 is TGTGCCAGCAGCTCACCGGGTCCCACCTACGAGCAGTACTTC. It is translated as CASSSPGPTYEQYF.

The genes are TRBV12-5 and TRBJ2-7, with a weak D call TRBD2 (5 bases). The CDR3 length is 15 residues. The V gene lost 0 bases and the J gene lost 3 bases, with 12 bases spanning the gap. From germline, CDR1 is LGHNT and CDR2 FRNRAP. The CDR3 sequence is CASGLVEWTHYEQYF. The CDR3 coding sequence is TGTGCTAGTGGTTTGGTAGAATGGACTCACTACGAGCAGTACTTC.